Given below is one T cell receptor beta chain in context. This sample was taken from a study of blood T cell repertoires in COVID-19. Original data processing: Amplifying reference gene primers gave estimates of nucleated cell counts. Profiled with immunoSEQ multiplex PCR; TCRdb holds only in-frame clones, not every one. The V and J calls and clone size are taken from that table; D and trimming were inferred from the DNA. This sample has 150,000 or so clones, with roughly 86% found just once. The germline V and J ends were trimmed by 3 bases and 11 bases, with 21 bases remaining between them. The CDR3 covers 15 residues. Germline loops: CDR1 SGHNT, CDR2 YYREEE (reference sequence).

The V gene is TRBV5-4, the J gene TRBJ1-5; D possibly corresponds to TRBD1 (5 bases). Material for sequencing was peripheral blood. The origin of this receptor is a human donor with acute or convalescent COVID-19. The donor label of this sample is uncertain. The CDR3, as DNA: TGTGCCAGCAGCTCGTCTGGGGCAGGGAATCGGGCCCAGCATTTT. It encodes CASSSSGAGNRAQHF. Based on the CDR3 plus reference TRBV5-4 and TRBJ1-5, the full variable domain is ETGVTQSPTHLIKTRGQQVTLRCSSQSGHNTVSWYQQALGQGPQFIFQYYREEENGRGNFPPRFSGLQFPNYSSELNVNALELDDSALYLCASSSSGAGNRAQHFGDGTRLSIL.